The 9 T cell receptor beta chains given below trace back to one sample, sequenced in a study of early T cells in non-severe SARS-CoV-2 infection. TCRdb reprocessed the 5' RACE reads via MiXCR and lists one record per CDR3 protein. The sample carries tens of thousands of distinct CDR3 sequences, 12% recorded once. The specimen was whole blood. The source is an adult who was a healthcare worker with PCR-confirmed SARS-CoV-2 infection or an uninfected control (not recorded which).

This chain connects TRBV7-2 to TRBJ2-2, with unresolved D. The V and J ends lost 0 bases and 6 bases respectively, with 2 bases between them. The V gene's germline CDR1 is SGHTA and CDR2 FQGNSA. The CDR3 consists of 12 residues. The CDR3 is CASSLAAGELFF. The DNA for the CDR3 is TGTGCCAGCAGCTTAGCCGCCGGGGAGCTGTTTTTT.

This clonotype occurred once. V gene TRBV9 combines with J gene TRBJ2-7, with TRBD1 matching 7 bases. This CDR3 is 17 amino acids long. Germline CDR1 is SGDLS and CDR2 is YYNGEE. V was pared by 0 bases and J by 7 bases, with 16 bases of the junction left unmatched. In nucleotides, the CDR3 is TGTGCCAGCAGCGTAGGAGGACAGGAAAACGGGAAGAGGGAGCAGTACTTC. Protein product: CASSVGGQENGKREQYF.

This clonotype showed up many times. The rearrangement links TRBV20-1 to TRBJ2-1; 13 bases are a match to TRBD2. Trimming cost V 6 bases and J 7 bases; bases outside gene matches: 9. This CDR3 is built from 15 residues. Germline V gives CDR1 DFQATT, CDR2 SNEGSKA (reference sequence). The CDR3 here is CSARRTSGSSNEQFF. For the CDR3, the DNA is TGCAGTGCCCGACGGACTAGCGGGAGTTCAAATGAGCAGTTCTTC.

This clonotype showed up just a few times. This chain uses TRBV7-9 with TRBJ2-3; TRBD2 is a possible D gene (6 bases). V was pared by 7 bases and J by 2 bases, with 31 bases between. This CDR3 has 20 amino acids. The germline V gene encodes CDR1 SEHNR and CDR2 FQNEAQ (reference sequence). The CDR3 coding sequence is TGTGCCAGCACCATGATGGGGGGTAGCGGAGCCCCCCCTCACACAGATACGCAGTATTTT. It encodes CASTMMGGSGAPPHTDTQYF.

This clonotype has a handful of counts. This sequence joins TRBV6-4 and TRBJ2-3; possibly TRBD2 for D (7 bases). V shed 4 bases and J shed 6 bases, with 20 bases lying between them. Per the germline V gene, CDR1 is MRHNA and CDR2 is SNTAGT. The CDR3 totals 16 residues. Here the CDR3 reads CASSGEGGRGMDTQYF. CDR3 nucleotides: TGTGCCAGCAGTGGCGAGGGGGGGAGAGGGATGGATACGCAGTATTTT.

This clonotype has just a few counts. This chain connects TRBV13 to TRBJ2-5, with a tentative D call TRBD1 (6 bases). Germline V gene data show CDR1 as PRHDT and CDR2 as FYEKMQ (reference sequence). Trimming took 4 bases from V and 4 from J, leaving 10 bases between them. The CDR3 length is 13 residues. The CDR3, as DNA: TGTGCCAGCAGCTCCTCAGGGGCAGAGACCCAGTACTTC. Protein product: CASSSSGAETQYF.

This clonotype was recorded at least ten times. The gene calls are TRBV20-1 and TRBJ1-4, with a possible D match to TRBD1 (5 bases). V was clipped by 1 base and J by 2 bases, with 8 bases between them. The CDR3 length is 14 residues. Germline CDR1 is DFQATT and CDR2 is SNEGSKA (reference sequence). Here the CDR3 DNA reads TGCAGTGCTAGAGGAGGGACTACTAATGAAAAACTGTTTTTT. Amino acid sequence: CSARGGTTNEKLFF.

The J gene is TRBJ1-2, the V gene TRBV4-3; 7 bases agree with TRBD1. The CDR3 has 13 residues. CDR1 is LGHNA, CDR2 YSLEER, per germline. V lost 0 bases and J lost 8; bases outside the gene matches: 3. This CDR3 reads CASSQEKGGGYTF. For the CDR3, the DNA is TGCGCCAGCAGCCAAGAAAAAGGGGGCGGCTACACCTTC.

This clonotype was counted many times. The chain is built from TRBV4-2 and TRBJ1-2, with 10 bases fitting TRBD1. The germline V gene has CDR1 LGHNA and CDR2 YNFKEQ. CDR3 length equals 16 residues. V was pared by 5 bases and J by 0 bases, with 6 bases of the junction left unmatched. The CDR3 DNA reads as TGTGCCAGCAGCAGAAGACAGGGGGCGACTAACTATGGCTACACCTTC. Translation gives CASSRRQGATNYGYTF.